One and the same sample provided the 30 T cell receptor beta chains below, sequenced in a study of breast tumors, draining lymph nodes, adjacent tissues. TCRdb ran MiXCR on the multiplex PCR reads and lists one entry per CDR3 protein. The sample shows approximately 300,000 distinct CDR3 sequences, under 35% of them seen only once. The lymph nodes were axillary draining lymph nodes from breast cancer patients. Sequenced sample: axillary lymph node tissue. These receptors were taken from a female donor with breast cancer. Some clones in this sample may be carry-over from other donors' samples.

This clonotype was counted many times. The chain's CDR3 is CASSLTSGGFTYEQYF. DNA for the CDR3: TGTGCCAGCAGTTTAACCTCAGGGGGATTTACCTACGAGCAGTACTTC. This chain joins TRBV28 and TRBJ2-7; the match to TRBD1 covers 7 bases. In germline, CDR1 is MDHEN, CDR2 SYDVKM. V trimming: 2 bases; J trimming: 2 bases; junction bases outside the gene matches: 9. The CDR3 consists of 16 residues.

This clonotype was found many times. The V gene is TRBV7-6, the J gene TRBJ1-4; TRBD1 is a possible D gene (6 bases). This CDR3 is 13 amino acids long. The ends were cut back, 8 bases at V and 3 bases at J, with 10 bases in the middle. The V gene's germline CDR1 is SGHVS and CDR2 FNYEAQ. The CDR3 is CASQDSSNEKLFF. CDR3 nucleotides: TGTGCCAGCCAGGACAGCTCTAATGAAAAACTGTTTTTT.

This clonotype was seen at least ten times. V gene TRBV10-2 combines with J gene TRBJ2-7, with 7 bases lining up with TRBD2. From germline, CDR1 is WSHSY and CDR2 SAAADI. With V trimmed by 8 bases and J by 6 bases, 4 bases remained unmatched. The CDR3 covers 11 residues. In DNA form, the CDR3 reads TGCGCCAGCGGGGGGGTTGTCGAGCAGTACTTC. This translates into CASGGVVEQYF.

This clonotype was seen repeatedly, ten times or more. The genes are TRBV6-1 and TRBJ1-2, with TRBD1 matching over 7 bases. The CDR3 covers 13 residues. The junction had 9 bases not matched to a gene; V was cut back by 2 bases and J by 12 bases. Germline-derived CDR1 and CDR2 are MNHNS and SASEGT. In DNA form, the CDR3 reads TGTGCCAGCAGTGAACGGGGACAGCGAACTAACACCTTC. This gives the protein CASSERGQRTNTF.

The chain joins TRBV30 to TRBJ1-5; D is undetermined. Deletions cut 3 bases from V and 10 bases from J, with 10 bases between. This CDR3 has 11 amino acids. Germline CDR1 reads GTSNPN; CDR2 reads SVGIG (reference sequence). The CDR3 DNA follows: TGTGCCTGGAGAGTACCCGGACCCCAGCATTTT. Protein product: CAWRVPGPQHF.

In the case of this clonotype: A much larger clone sits a single nucleotide away, making a read error possible. This chain uses TRBV12-3 or TRBV12-4 with TRBJ2-1; tentatively, D is TRBD1 or TRBD2 (5 bases each). This CDR3 spans 16 amino acids. Deletions cut 3 bases from V and 7 bases from J, with 19 bases between. As DNA, the CDR3 is TGTGCCAGCAGTTTCGCCCCAGGAAGTTGGGGGAATGAGCAGTTCTTC. This codes for CASSFAPGSWGNEQFF.

Concerning this clonotype: This may stem from a read error, because a much larger clone lies one nucleotide away. The rearrangement uses TRBV12-3 or TRBV12-4 and TRBJ2-1; D is uncertain. The CDR3 spans 11 residues. The V gene lost 2 bases and the J gene lost 10 bases, with 6 bases spanning the gap. The CDR3, as DNA: TGTGCCAGCAGTTTACGGCGAGAGCAGTTCTTC. It yields the protein CASSLRREQFF.

This clonotype showed up many times. The chain is built from TRBV29-1 and TRBJ1-5; 7 bases are a match to TRBD1. The V and J ends lost 6 bases and 1 base, in that order; junction bases with no gene match: 9. Per germline, CDR1 SQVTM and CDR2 ANQGSEA. The CDR3 sequence is 15 residues long. As DNA, the CDR3 is TGCAGCGTCTCACAGGGGAGTGGCAGCAATCAGCCCCAGCATTTT. It yields the protein CSVSQGSGSNQPQHF.

This clonotype was seen a single time. The chain is built from TRBV7-2 and TRBJ1-2; D might be TRBD1 (5 bases). Trimming stripped 2 bases from V and 4 bases from J, with 20 bases between. There are 17 residues in the CDR3. Germline loops: CDR1 SGHTA, CDR2 FQGNSA. The CDR3 region is CASSLKGNTEAFYGYTF. Written as DNA, the CDR3 is TGTGCCAGCAGCTTAAAGGGGAACACTGAAGCCTTCTATGGCTACACCTTC.

This clonotype was seen at least ten times. Since a much larger clone is just one base distant, this may be a read error. The conserved phenylalanine or tryptophan normally closing the CDR3 is absent here, so this likely arose from a read error. The rearrangement links TRBV19 to TRBJ2-5; no definite D call. There are 16 residues in the CDR3. The germline V gene has CDR1 LNHDA and CDR2 SQIVND (reference sequence). Trimming left V 3 bases short and J 1 base short, with 15 bases between. Here the CDR3 DNA reads TGTGCCAGTAGTATCATAGGCACCCGGCCCCAAGAGACCCAGTACTCC. This encodes CASSIIGTRPQETQYS.

This clonotype came up once. This may come from a read error, since a much larger clone is one base off. The chain is built from TRBV4-2 and TRBJ2-2, with D perhaps TRBD2 (6 bases). The CDR3 spans 15 residues. V gave up 0 bases and J gave up 4 bases, with 9 bases separating them. Germline V gene lookup returns CDR1 LGHNA and CDR2 YNFKEQ. CDR3 nucleotides: TGTGCCAGCAGCCAAGACCCGGGAGTCACCGGGGAGCTGTTTTTT. It encodes CASSQDPGVTGELFF.

The chain carries TRBV7-9 and TRBJ1-5, with D possibly being TRBD1 (6 bases). Looked up from germline, CDR1 is SEHNR and CDR2 is FQNEAQ (reference sequence). V lost 2 bases and J 0 bases, leaving 20 bases between the germline ends. This CDR3 has 19 amino acids. CDR3 protein: CASSLSQQGGAYSNQPQHF. CDR3 bases: TGTGCCAGCAGCTTAAGCCAACAGGGTGGGGCGTATAGCAATCAGCCCCAGCATTTT.

This clonotype has at least ten counts. The J gene is TRBJ2-1, the V gene TRBV12-3 or TRBV12-4; 8 bases fit TRBD1. Trimming removed 2 bases from V and 8 bases from J; junction bases left unmatched: 2. The CDR3 runs to 13 residues. CDR3 region: CASSLRTGYEQFF. The CDR3 DNA reads TGTGCCAGCAGTTTAAGGACAGGGTATGAGCAGTTCTTC.

This clonotype was seen a few times. V is TRBV30 and J is TRBJ1-6; 9 bases agree with TRBD1. Germline V lookup: CDR1 GTSNPN, CDR2 SVGIG (reference sequence). The V gene end was trimmed by 2 bases and the J gene end by 7 bases; junction bases not matched to a gene: 6. There are 15 residues in the CDR3. The CDR3 nucleotides are TGTGCCTGGAGTCGAACAGGGGGCGCAAATTCACCCCTCCACTTT. This codes for CAWSRTGGANSPLHF.

This clonotype occurred many times. The V gene is TRBV20-1, the J gene TRBJ2-3; 13 nucleotides align to TRBD2. CDR3 length: 14 amino acids. Germline CDR1 DFQATT, CDR2 SNEGSKA (reference sequence). Germline trimming cut 5 bases from V and 6 bases from J; bases unmatched to any gene: 5. The CDR3 region has the DNA TGCAGTGCTTATGGACTAGCGGGAGAGGATACGCAGTATTTT. Translation gives CSAYGLAGEDTQYF.

This clonotype showed up just a few times. This chain joins TRBV3-1 and TRBJ2-1; 8 bases fit TRBD2. The CDR3 extends over 14 amino acids. Trimming took 0 bases from V and 12 from J; bases not matched to a gene: 7. Germline CDR1 and CDR2: LGHDT and YNNKEL (reference sequence). The DNA of the CDR3 is TGTGCCAGCAGCCAAGATAGCGGGGTGGTCTGGCAGTTCTTC. Its translation is CASSQDSGVVWQFF.

This clonotype was observed a single time. The V and J genes are TRBV29-1 and TRBJ2-5; D gene ambiguous. V shed 6 bases and J shed 2 bases, with 7 bases lying between them. CDR1 and CDR2 (germline): SQVTM, ANQGSEA. The CDR3 runs to 11 residues. The CDR3 sequence is CSVRRQETQYF. CDR3 nucleotide sequence: TGCAGCGTACGCAGGCAAGAGACCCAGTACTTC.

As to this clonotype: Being one base from a much bigger clone, this may be a read error. The chain couples TRBV11-2 to TRBJ2-1, with D possibly called TRBD1 or TRBD2 (5 bases each). The CDR3 length is 17 residues. Looked up from germline, CDR1 is SGHAT and CDR2 is FQNNGV. Here the CDR3 reads CASSLGPLGVFYNEQSF. The CDR3 coding sequence is TGTGCCAGCAGCTTAGGGCCCTTGGGGGTGTTCTACAATGAGCAGTCCTTC.

This clonotype was counted ten times or more. The V call is TRBV19, the J call TRBJ1-2; possible D gene TRBD1, 6 bases. Germline loops: CDR1 LNHDA, CDR2 SQIVND (reference sequence). This CDR3 comprises 14 residues. V was pared by 3 bases and J by 3 bases, with 11 bases between. The chain's CDR3 is CASSMHREDYGYTF. The CDR3, as DNA: TGTGCCAGTAGTATGCACAGGGAAGACTATGGCTACACCTTC.

This clonotype was picked up one time. A single base separates this from a much larger clone, so it may be a read error. J is TRBJ2-3 and V is TRBV4-1; tentatively, D is TRBD2 (5 bases). The V gene lost 9 bases and the J gene lost 1 base, with 20 bases spanning the gap. Germline CDR1 MGHRA, CDR2 YSYEKL. This CDR3 contains 16 residues. The CDR3 sequence is CASNVGPGSRTDTQYF. CDR3 in DNA: TGCGCCAGTAACGTGGGTCCGGGAAGCCGCACAGATACGCAGTATTTT.

This clonotype has just a few counts. Because the CDR3 is missing its conserved closing phenylalanine or tryptophan, this is likely a read error. It is unclear where the CDR3 begins or ends on the DNA, so no DNA is shown, and the CDR3 is as TCRdb lists it. The rearrangement joins TRBV7-2 to TRBJ2-5; TRBD1 was called by the table and not checked on the DNA. The CDR3 comprises 15 residues, both ends counted. CDR1 SGHTA and CDR2 FQGNSA come from the germline V gene. The CDR3 loop is CASSLSPSAPETQHS.

The rearrangement joins TRBV6-2 or TRBV6-3 to TRBJ2-7; D may correspond to TRBD1 or TRBD2 (6 bases each). Germline CDR1 reads MNHEY; CDR2 reads SVGEGT. The CDR3 is 12 residues long. The ends were cut back, 6 bases at V and 5 bases at J, with 11 bases in the middle. CDR3 nucleotide sequence: TGTGCCAGCAGCCGGGGGCAGCACGAGCAGTACTTC. This gives the protein CASSRGQHEQYF.

This clonotype has a handful of counts. Since a much larger clone is just one base distant, this may be a read error. This chain uses TRBV11-2 with TRBJ1-5, with TRBD1 as a possible D gene (5 bases). In germline, CDR1 is SGHAT, CDR2 FQNNGV. With 3 bases removed from V and 3 bases from J, the gap between germline ends came to 12 bases. The CDR3 sequence is 15 residues long. The CDR3: CASSLGGAANQPQHF. CDR3 sequence (DNA): TGTGCCAGCAGCTTGGGGGGTGCGGCCAATCAGCCCCAGCATTTT.

This clonotype was detected ten times or more. J is TRBJ1-2 and V is TRBV29-1; 7 bases are shared with TRBD1. This CDR3 comprises 13 residues. Germline V CDR1 and CDR2: SQVTM, ANQGSEA. The V and J ends lost 7 bases and 2 bases, in that order; junction bases with no gene match: 7. The CDR3 here is CSAGTATNYGYTF. CDR3 coding DNA: TGCAGCGCCGGGACAGCAACCAACTATGGCTACACCTTC. Together with reference TRBV29-1 and TRBJ1-2, the CDR3 gives the full variable domain: SAVISQKPSRDICQRGTSLTIQCQVDSQVTMMFWYRQQPGQSLTLIATANQGSEATYESGFVIDKFPISRPNLTFSTLTVSNMSPEDSSIYLCSAGTATNYGYTFGSGTRLTVV.

This clonotype was detected only a few times. The chain recombines TRBV27 with TRBJ2-5; a weak D match, TRBD1 (6 bases). The CDR3 contains 13 residues. Germline CDR1 reads MNHEY; CDR2 reads SMNVEV (reference sequence). V was pared by 3 bases and J by 5 bases, with 10 bases between. The CDR3 DNA is TGTGCCAGCAGTTTCAAGGGGGTTGAGACCCAGTACTTC. Translating gives CASSFKGVETQYF.

The V and J genes are TRBV24-1 and TRBJ1-4; possibly TRBD1 for D (6 bases). Germline V lookup: CDR1 KGHDR, CDR2 SFDVKD. V lost 4 bases to trimming and J lost 0 bases, with 8 bases between them. The CDR3 loop spans 15 amino acids. CDR3 nucleotides: TGTGCCACCAGTGACCCAGGGGCAACTAATGAAAAACTGTTTTTT. It specifies CATSDPGATNEKLFF.

A note on this clonotype: A much more abundant neighbour one base away suggests this may be a read error. The chain uses TRBV5-5 and TRBJ2-5, with 10 nucleotides matching TRBD2. The ends lost 3 bases at V and 2 bases at J; junction bases unmatched: 7. This CDR3 comprises 16 residues. The germline gives CDR1 SGHKS, CDR2 YYEKEE (reference sequence). In nucleotides, the CDR3 is TGTGCCAGCAGCTCGATACTAGCGGGGCCACAAGAGACCCAGTACTTC. Amino acids: CASSSILAGPQETQYF.

There are many counts of this clonotype. The genes are TRBV12-3 or TRBV12-4 and TRBJ2-3; the match to TRBD1 covers 7 bases. This CDR3 region has 15 residues. V lost 4 bases, J lost 4 bases, and 8 bases stayed unmatched. Here the CDR3 DNA reads TGTGCCAGCAGTTCAGACAGGGTATCTTCAGATACGCAGTATTTT. Translated, it gives CASSSDRVSSDTQYF.

This clonotype came up many times. The chain carries TRBV2 and TRBJ2-1, with 8 bases that match TRBD1. This CDR3 region has 16 residues. After removal of 2 bases from V and 5 bases from J, the junction contained 8 bases not matched to a gene. The germline V gene has CDR1 SNHLY and CDR2 FYNNEI. CDR3 bases: TGTGCCAGCAGTGAACCCCCGACAGGGGTCAACAATGAGCAGTTCTTC. Translating it yields CASSEPPTGVNNEQFF.

This clonotype occurred many times. The V and J genes are TRBV24-1 and TRBJ1-2; 9 bases are a match to TRBD1. Germline V lookup: CDR1 KGHDR, CDR2 SFDVKD. Trimming took 11 bases from V and 5 from J; bases not matched to a gene: 17. The CDR3 covers 16 residues. This chain's CDR3 is CAIYIQRTGQGYGYTF. The CDR3 DNA sequence: TGTGCCATCTATATCCAGAGAACAGGACAGGGGTATGGCTACACCTTC.